This TCR beta chain was sequenced in a study of OX40 agonist ivuxolimab in advanced cancers. The wider study: Each patient was given ivuxolimab into a vein every 2 weeks, at 0.01 to 10 mg/kg. Study-wide findings and caveats: Clonal expansion among partial responders at 0.1-3.0 mg/kg ranked near the lowest.

On this clone: Its specificity is unknown.

TCRdb keeps only in-frame clones here, not all; method: immunoSEQ multiplex PCR. The repertoire holds approximately 58,000 clones, with roughly three quarters as singletons. This CDR3 has 14 amino acids. Germline CDR1 is LGHNA and CDR2 is YNFKEQ. Trimming pared 6 bases from V and 4 bases from J, leaving 15 bases between. The genes are TRBV4-2 and TRBJ2-5; possibly TRBD1 for D (5 bases). Here the sequenced sample was CD4+ or CD8+ T cells sorted from blood, taken in a trial of the OX40 agonist ivuxolimab. This clonotype was sampled from an adult with an advanced solid tumor such as melanoma, head and neck, liver or kidney cancer. The CDR3 nucleotides read TGTGCCAGCAGGCAGGGTGGGCTCGTAGAGACCCAGTACTTC. It codes for CASRQGGLVETQYF.